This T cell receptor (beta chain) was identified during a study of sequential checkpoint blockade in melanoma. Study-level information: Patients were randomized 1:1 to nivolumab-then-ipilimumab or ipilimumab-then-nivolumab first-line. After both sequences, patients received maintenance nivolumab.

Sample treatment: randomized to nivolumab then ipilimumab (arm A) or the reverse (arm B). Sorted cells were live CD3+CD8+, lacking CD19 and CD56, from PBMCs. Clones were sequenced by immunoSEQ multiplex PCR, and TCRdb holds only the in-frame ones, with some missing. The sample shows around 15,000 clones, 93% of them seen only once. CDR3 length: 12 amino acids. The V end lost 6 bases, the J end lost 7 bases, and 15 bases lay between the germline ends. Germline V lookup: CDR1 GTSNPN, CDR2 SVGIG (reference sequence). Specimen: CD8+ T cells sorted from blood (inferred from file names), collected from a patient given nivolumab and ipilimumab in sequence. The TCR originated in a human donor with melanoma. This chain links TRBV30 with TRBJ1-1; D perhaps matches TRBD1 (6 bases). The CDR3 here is CACMDRTFEAFF. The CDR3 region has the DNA TGTGCCTGTATGGACAGAACTTTTGAAGCTTTCTTT.